The 21 T cell receptor beta chains listed next were all sequenced from one sample in a study of T cell repertoires in cytomegalovirus infection. For these TCRs, the target antigens are not known. TCRdb reprocessed the reads via MiXCR and lists one record per CDR3 protein. Among approximately 1,000,000 distinct CDR3 sequences listed, roughly 30% were seen once. The source material was cultured CD8+ T cells from PBMCs, sampled from culture after CMV antigen stimulation. These receptors all stem from a human donor in good health (CMV status not recorded). Some clones in this sample may be carry-over from other donors' samples.

The chain has TRBV20-1 and TRBJ1-1; TRBD1 matches 9 bases. The CDR3 contains 16 residues. V was clipped by 0 bases and J by 2 bases; unmatched bases: 7. From germline, CDR1 is DFQATT and CDR2 SNEGSKA (reference sequence). CDR3 sequence reads: CSARDGDRAINTEAFF. The CDR3 nucleotides are TGCAGTGCTAGAGACGGGGACAGGGCCATAAACACTGAAGCTTTCTTT.

Points on this clonotype: A read error may be the cause here, since a much bigger clone is one base away. The chain uses TRBV19 and TRBJ2-1; no clear D gene. The CDR3 has 11 residues. Germline V gives CDR1 LNHDA, CDR2 SQIVND (reference sequence). Trimming stripped 3 bases from V and 11 bases from J, with 8 bases between. Here the CDR3 DNA reads TGTGCCAGTAGTATGGGTCTGAAGCAGTTCTTC. Translated, it gives CASSMGLKQFF.

V usage is TRBV7-2 and J usage is TRBJ2-5, with D possibly matching TRBD1 (6 bases). CDR3 length: 17 residues. CDR1 SGHTA and CDR2 FQGNSA come from the germline V gene. Trimming stripped 5 bases from V and 2 bases from J, with 21 bases between. The CDR3 region is CASSPGAGTPFQETQYF. CDR3 nucleotide sequence: TGTGCCAGCAGCCCCGGAGCCGGGACACCTTTTCAAGAGACCCAGTACTTC.

The chain carries TRBV5-1 and TRBJ2-6; no clear D. The ends were cut back, 5 bases at V and 3 bases at J, with 12 bases in the middle. The germline V gene encodes CDR1 SGHRS and CDR2 YFSETQ. The CDR3 length is 15 residues. CDR3 loop: CASSTDLSGANVLTF. CDR3 coding DNA: TGCGCCAGCAGTACGGACCTTAGTGGGGCCAACGTCCTGACTTTC. The full variable domain, rest sourced from reference TRBV5-1 and TRBJ2-6, is KAGVTQTPRYLIKTRGQQVTLSCSPISGHRSVSWYQQTPGQGLQFLFEYFSETQRNKGNFPGRFSGRQFSNSRSEMNVSTLELGDSALYLCASSTDLSGANVLTFGAGSRLTVL.

The chain is built from TRBV29-1 and TRBJ2-5, with 8 bases aligning to TRBD1. Germline V gives CDR1 SQVTM, CDR2 ANQGSEA. The CDR3 has 12 residues. Trimming took 6 bases from V and 4 from J; bases not matched to a gene: 4. CDR3 residues: CSVGTGIETQYF. The CDR3 nucleotides are TGCAGCGTGGGGACAGGTATAGAGACCCAGTACTTC.

This clonotype was detected ten times or more. Germline and junction disagree at one end, which may indicate a read error. This chain links TRBV7-2 with TRBJ2-1, with 9 bases aligning to TRBD2. In germline, CDR1 is SGHTA, CDR2 FQGNSA. This CDR3 contains 15 residues. CDR3 in DNA: TGTGCCAGCAGCCTAGCGGGGAACAACTACAATGAGCAGTTCTTC. The encoded protein is CASSLAGNNYNEQFF.

This chain joins TRBV4-3 and TRBJ2-3, with D maybe TRBD2 (6 bases). The CDR3 consists of 17 residues. Germline V gene lookup returns CDR1 LGHNA and CDR2 YSLEER. V lost 1 base, J lost 0 bases, and 14 bases lay in between. CDR3: CASSQGPSGLSTDTQYF. CDR3 nucleotide sequence: TGCGCCAGCAGCCAAGGGCCCAGCGGGCTAAGCACAGATACGCAGTATTTT.

This rearrangement joins TRBV10-3 to TRBJ1-3, with unresolved D. The CDR3 totals 13 residues. V was pared by 6 bases and J by 5 bases, with 11 bases between. The germline gives CDR1 ENHRY, CDR2 SYGVKD. CDR3 residues: CAIRMDGRNTIYF. The CDR3 DNA sequence: TGTGCCATCAGGATGGACGGAAGAAACACCATATATTTT.

This clonotype was detected ten times or more. The chain joins TRBV4-2 to TRBJ1-1; D is uncertain. V gave up 0 bases and J gave up 4 bases, with 12 bases separating them. The CDR3 runs to 15 residues. The germline CDR1 and CDR2 sequences are LGHNA and YNFKEQ. CDR3 sequence reads: CASSQEWTTFTEAFF. CDR3 in DNA: TGTGCCAGCAGCCAAGAATGGACGACCTTCACTGAAGCTTTCTTT.

The chain has TRBV6-6 and TRBJ1-1; possible D gene TRBD1, 5 bases. V shed 6 bases and J shed 1 base, with 15 bases lying between them. This CDR3 has 15 residues. Germline V gene lookup returns CDR1 MNHNY and CDR2 SVGAGI (reference sequence). CDR3 nucleotide sequence: TGTGCCAGCAGCATCACCGGGGCGGGGAACACTGAAGCTTTCTTT. The encoded protein is CASSITGAGNTEAFF.

CDR3 in DNA: TGCGCCAGCAGTCACGGACCTCGAGAGCAGTTCTTC. Its translation is CASSHGPREQFF. V and J are TRBV4-1 and TRBJ2-1; D is undetermined. The CDR3 is 12 amino acids. In germline, CDR1 is MGHRA, CDR2 YSYEKL. V lost 6 bases and J lost 10, with 13 bases in between.

This clonotype was seen more than once but under ten times. The genes are TRBV11-2 and TRBJ2-2, with 8 bases aligning to TRBD1. CDR3 length: 15 amino acids. After removal of 2 bases from V and 11 bases from J, the junction contained 10 bases not matched to a gene. Germline-derived CDR1 and CDR2 are SGHAT and FQNNGV. CDR3 residues: CASSLRWQGARELFF. The DNA of the CDR3 is TGTGCCAGCAGCTTAAGGTGGCAGGGGGCGCGTGAGCTGTTTTTT.

Many counts were recorded for this clonotype. This chain connects TRBV12-3 or TRBV12-4 to TRBJ1-2; D ambiguous. The CDR3 runs 13 residues. V lost 3 bases and J 3 bases, leaving 8 bases between the germline ends. Written as DNA, the CDR3 is TGTGCCAGCAGTTTTCCCCGGGACTATGGCTACACCTTC. It translates to CASSFPRDYGYTF.

For this clonotype: A junction end diverges from the germline sequence, so it may reflect a read error. The rearrangement uses TRBV20-1 and TRBJ2-1; D possibly corresponds to TRBD1 (6 bases). The CDR3 length is 14 residues. Germline V gene sequence: CDR1 DFQATT, CDR2 SNEGSKA (reference sequence). This chain's CDR3 is CSASELTGYNVQFF. For the CDR3, the DNA is TGCAGTGCTAGCGAATTAACAGGGTACAATGTGCAGTTCTTC.

The chain joins TRBV6-5 to TRBJ2-7; D may be TRBD1 or TRBD2 (7 bases each). Germline V gives CDR1 MNHEY, CDR2 SVGAGI. The CDR3 contains 13 residues. V gave up 6 bases and J gave up 5 bases, with 14 bases separating them. Here the CDR3 reads CASRGGGQHEQYV. In DNA form, the CDR3 reads TGTGCCAGCAGGGGAGGGGGCCAGCACGAGCAGTACGTC.

A few counts support this clonotype. The chain employs TRBV5-4 and TRBJ1-6, with 7 bases fitting TRBD1. The CDR3 has 13 residues. With V trimmed by 4 bases and J by 9 bases, 4 bases remained unmatched. In germline, CDR1 is SGHNT, CDR2 YYREEE (reference sequence). CDR3 coding DNA: TGTGCCAGCAGCCCAGGGGGGTTTTCACCCCTCCACTTT. Its translation is CASSPGGFSPLHF.

The chain links TRBV20-1 to TRBJ1-1, with a weak D call TRBD1 (5 bases). The CDR3 loop spans 15 amino acids. Germline assignment: CDR1 DFQATT and CDR2 SNEGSKA (reference sequence). V was pared by 6 bases and J by 0 bases, with 17 bases between. The CDR3 DNA sequence: TGCAGTGCCCCCGGGACCCGGTTGATGAACACTGAAGCTTTCTTT. Translation gives CSAPGTRLMNTEAFF.

The V and J genes are TRBV28 and TRBJ1-5; D gene uncertain. The CDR3 is 15 residues long. Germline-derived CDR1 and CDR2 are MDHEN and SYDVKM. V lost 2 bases to trimming and J lost 2 bases, with 10 bases between them. CDR3 DNA: TGTGCCAGCAGTTTAAGGGAATTGGGCAATCAGCCCCAGCATTTT. Its protein product is CASSLRELGNQPQHF. The full variable domain, with the rest looked up from reference TRBV28 and TRBJ1-5, is DVKVTQSSRYLVKRTGEKVFLECVQDMDHENMFWYRQDPGLGLRLIYFSYDVKMKEKGDIPEGYSVSREKKERFSLILESASTNQTSMYLCASSLRELGNQPQHFGDGTRLSIL.

This clonotype was seen only a few times. The chain recombines TRBV13 with TRBJ2-7; no clear D gene. The CDR3 is made up of 16 amino acids. The germline V gene has CDR1 PRHDT and CDR2 FYEKMQ (reference sequence). V lost 2 bases to trimming and J lost 2 bases, with 16 bases between them. CDR3 amino acids: CASSLQEVPAPYEQYF. The CDR3 DNA reads as TGTGCCAGCAGCTTACAAGAGGTCCCCGCACCCTACGAGCAGTACTTC.

The chain links TRBV7-8 to TRBJ1-1; D ambiguous. The CDR3 contains 16 residues. CDR1 is SGHVS and CDR2 is FQNEAQ in the germline V gene. V was trimmed by 1 base and J by 7 bases, leaving 19 bases between them. CDR3 loop: CASSLVLGSGIYEAFF. Here the CDR3 DNA reads TGTGCCAGCAGCTTAGTTCTAGGCAGCGGAATATATGAAGCTTTCTTT.

This chain joins TRBV20-1 and TRBJ1-2; D might be TRBD1 (6 bases). V dropped 0 bases and J dropped 8 bases, with 13 bases sitting between them. Germline CDR1 reads DFQATT; CDR2 reads SNEGSKA (reference sequence). The CDR3 covers 13 residues. The CDR3, as DNA: TGCAGTGCTAGAGACAGGGGAAGTGTAGGCTACACCTTC. Its protein is CSARDRGSVGYTF.